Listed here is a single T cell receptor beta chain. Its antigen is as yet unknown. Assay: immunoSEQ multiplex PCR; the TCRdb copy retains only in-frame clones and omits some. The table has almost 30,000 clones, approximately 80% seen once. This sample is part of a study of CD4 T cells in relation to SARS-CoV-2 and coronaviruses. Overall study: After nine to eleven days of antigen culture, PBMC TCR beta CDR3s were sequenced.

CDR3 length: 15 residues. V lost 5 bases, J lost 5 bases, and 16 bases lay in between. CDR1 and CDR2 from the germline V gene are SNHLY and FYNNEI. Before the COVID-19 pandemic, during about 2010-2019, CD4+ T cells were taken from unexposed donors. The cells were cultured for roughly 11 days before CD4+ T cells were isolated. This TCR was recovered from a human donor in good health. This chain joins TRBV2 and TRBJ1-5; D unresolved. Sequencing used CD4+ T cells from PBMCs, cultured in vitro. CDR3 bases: TGTGCCAGCAGTTTCTCACCGGAGGGCGATCAGCCCCAGCATTTT. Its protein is CASSFSPEGDQPQHF.